These T cell receptor beta chains were read from a single sample in a study of PD-1 blockade in classical Hodgkin lymphoma. The repertoire was sequenced with immunoSEQ multiplex PCR; TCRdb's copy has only in-frame clones and lacks some. The sample lists roughly 77,000 clones, over 85% occurring once. The source material was peripheral blood mononuclear cells (PBMCs). The origin of the receptors is a human donor with classical Hodgkin lymphoma. CDR3s include the opening cysteine and the closing phenylalanine or tryptophan. Rows may omit the clone size; those that give it use once, few, many or a size class.

J | V | size | CDR3
TRBJ2-7 | TRBV28 | . | CASSPSVAYEQYF
TRBJ2-1 | TRBV19 | once | CASSPRAGGYNEQFF
TRBJ2-2 | TRBV11-3 | . | CASSPSPSGELFF
TRBJ1-6 | TRBV28 | once | CASSNTQNSPLHF
TRBJ2-1 | TRBV5-1 | . | CASSLPLAGSNEQFF
TRBJ2-7 | TRBV7-2 | once | CASSLDRGFTYEQYF
TRBJ1-4 | TRBV2 | . | CASRRGEGEKLFF
TRBJ1-2 | TRBV6-4 | . | CASRRERGTNYGYTF
TRBJ2-7 | TRBV27 | . | CASSPGQGNSWDYEQYF
TRBJ2-1 | TRBV6-5 | . | CASTSGGTSYNEQFF
TRBJ1-1 | TRBV7-2 | . | CASSLTGGKTEAFF
TRBJ2-7 | TRBV28 | . | CASNKAGSPSEQYF
TRBJ2-7 | TRBV30 | . | CAWSRADEQYF
TRBJ2-1 | TRBV7-2 | . | CASSHDWYNEQFF
TRBJ2-7 | TRBV7-2 | . | CASSPRTQSSYEQYF
TRBJ1-5 | TRBV18 | . | CASSPPARGDHPQHF
TRBJ2-6 | TRBV5-1 | . | CASTRGDRGSGANVLTF
TRBJ1-2 | TRBV2 | . | CASSRGGTAANYGYTF
TRBJ1-4 | TRBV11-2 | . | CASSSGGYEKLFF
TRBJ2-2 | TRBV25-1 | . | CASKNANTGELFF
TRBJ2-3 | TRBV6-4 | . | CASNPPSGRGGTQYF
TRBJ1-1 | TRBV6-1 | . | CASKVLGGKVEAFF
TRBJ2-7 | TRBV5-4 | . | CASSYGPGQAYEQYF
TRBJ2-1 | TRBV5-1 | . | CASSLGWVTSYNEQFF
TRBJ2-5 | TRBV7-9 | . | CASSSPWAEETQYF
TRBJ1-1 | TRBV10-3 | . | CAISEQGVNTEAFF
TRBJ1-1 | TRBV6-1 | . | CASSTQGTEAFF
TRBJ2-5 | TRBV28 | few | CASSYSFIGELKETQYF
TRBJ1-6 | TRBV9 | . | CASSANDPLNSYNSPLHF
TRBJ2-3 | TRBV13 | . | CASSPDGSPDGTQYF
TRBJ2-7 | TRBV6-5 | . | CASSLTGISYEQYF
TRBJ2-1 | TRBV2 | . | CASSTLGLAEQFF
TRBJ1-2 | TRBV6-6 | . | CASSTGTGDGYTF
TRBJ2-3 | TRBV9 | . | CASSVGLYTDTQYF
TRBJ1-1 | TRBV5-4 | . | CASSKGGDTEAFF
TRBJ1-2 | TRBV5-6 | . | CASSFVTGSNYGYTF
TRBJ1-2 | TRBV7-9 | once | CASSERGVHGYTF
TRBJ1-1 | TRBV7-9 | few | CASSLGDRLGQGASEAFF
TRBJ2-3 | TRBV6-5 | . | CASRSEALGTDTQYF
TRBJ2-7 | TRBV4-1 | . | CASSQDRGPYEQYF
TRBJ1-5 | TRBV28 | few | CASSWGLGFGNQPQHF
TRBJ2-1 | TRBV9 | . | CASSPGTGSYNEQFF
TRBJ2-3 | TRBV2 | . | CASSPRLGITDTQYF
TRBJ2-7 | TRBV4-1 | . | CASSQSGQGVGEQYF
TRBJ2-6 | TRBV11-3 | . | CASSSGRSGANVLTF
TRBJ1-1 | TRBV6-5 | . | CASSYTGNTEAFF
TRBJ2-2 | TRBV7-9 | . | CASSLGIDTNTGELFF
TRBJ2-1 | TRBV7-6 | . | CASSPGLAGQDYRGEQFF
TRBJ1-1 | TRBV7-3 | . | CASSFRADTEAFF
TRBJ1-1 | TRBV6-1 | . | CASRIQGWGTEAFF